This T cell receptor (beta chain) was captured in a study of blood T cell repertoires in COVID-19. This clone was detected only once. Libraries were prepared by immunoSEQ multiplex PCR; TCRdb keeps only in-frame clonotypes and omits some of them. The repertoire holds a few hundred thousand clones, with more than 80% as singletons. CDR3 size: 13 residues. V was pared by 3 bases and J by 4 bases, with 12 bases between. The germline V gene encodes CDR1 SQVTM and CDR2 ANQGSEA. The receptor's source is a man aged 18 to 35 who had recovered from COVID-19. This chain joins TRBV29-1 and TRBJ1-2; D might be TRBD1 (5 bases). Source material: peripheral blood. The CDR3 DNA sequence: TGCAGCGTTGAGGTCCAGGGCGGCTATGGCTACACCTTC. Translating gives CSVEVQGGYGYTF.